A single sample is the source of the 16 T cell receptor beta chains below, sequenced in a study of blood T cell repertoires in COVID-19. The data were produced by immunoSEQ multiplex PCR, yet TCRdb's version contains in-frame clones alone and is incomplete. The sample records approximately 220,000 clones, 86% being singletons. Sequenced: peripheral blood. These receptors were collected from a woman in her fifties or sixties with acute or convalescent COVID-19.

This chain joins TRBV7-8 and TRBJ2-5; 8 bases are shared with TRBD1. The CDR3 loop spans 16 amino acids. Germline V lookup: CDR1 SGHVS, CDR2 FQNEAQ. J lost 5 bases, V lost 5 bases, and 13 bases had no gene match. CDR3 protein: CASSPPQGAVGETQYF. CDR3 bases: TGTGCCAGCAGCCCGCCTCAGGGGGCAGTCGGGGAGACCCAGTACTTC.

The CDR3 coding sequence is TGTGCCTGGAGCGCACTAGCAACAGATACGCAGTATTTT. It codes for CAWSALATDTQYF. The chain carries TRBV30 and TRBJ2-3, with D possibly matching TRBD2 (6 bases). From germline, CDR1 is GTSNPN and CDR2 SVGIG (reference sequence). The CDR3 totals 13 residues. V dropped 3 bases and J dropped 3 bases, with 10 bases sitting between them.

V is TRBV5-1 and J is TRBJ1-4, with TRBD1 matching over 7 bases. Germline CDR1 reads SGHRS; CDR2 reads YFSETQ. After removal of 0 bases from V and 4 bases from J, the junction contained 6 bases not matched to a gene. This CDR3 has 16 residues. The CDR3 protein is CASSLGRGLGNEKLFF. Here the CDR3 DNA reads TGCGCCAGCAGCTTGGGAAGGGGGCTCGGTAATGAAAAACTGTTTTTT.

The V and J genes are TRBV10-2 and TRBJ2-5; D is perhaps TRBD1 (6 bases). Germline loops: CDR1 WSHSY, CDR2 SAAADI. V was cut by 10 bases and J by 5 bases, with 17 bases left in between. The CDR3 contains 13 residues. In DNA, the CDR3 is TGCGCCACCGAAGGGGGTCAGGAGGAGACCCAGTACTTC. This gives the protein CATEGGQEETQYF.

The chain links TRBV4-2 to TRBJ2-1; a weak D match, TRBD2 (6 bases). The V end was cut by 3 bases, the J end by 10 bases, with 19 bases between. Germline CDR1 and CDR2: LGHNA and YNFKEQ. CDR3 size: 15 residues. This chain's CDR3 is CASSQIQRGAREQFF. In DNA form, the CDR3 reads TGTGCCAGCAGCCAGATCCAGCGCGGGGCGAGGGAGCAGTTCTTC.

The chain joins TRBV6-2 or TRBV6-3 to TRBJ1-2, with D uncertain. V lost 2 bases, J lost 2 bases, and 6 bases lay in between. The CDR3 covers 13 residues. The V gene's germline CDR1 is MNHEY and CDR2 SVGEGT. The CDR3 coding sequence is TGTGCCAGCAGTTACAGAGCAAACTATGGCTACACCTTC. Protein sequence: CASSYRANYGYTF.

This clone was detected a few times. The chain joins TRBV3-1 (or the pseudogene TRBV3-2) to TRBJ2-1, with TRBD1 matching over 10 bases. CDR3 length equals 15 residues. The germline gives CDR1 LGHDT, CDR2 YNNKEL (reference sequence). Unmatched junction bases numbered 8, after V lost 4 bases and J lost 8 bases. CDR3 in DNA: TGTGCCAGCAGCCCATTAAGGACAGGGGGTCATGAGCAGTTCTTC. Residues: CASSPLRTGGHEQFF.

V is TRBV5-5 and J is TRBJ2-7; TRBD1 matches at 8 bases. The CDR3 consists of 15 residues. From germline, CDR1 is SGHKS and CDR2 YYEKEE (reference sequence). V was pared by 2 bases and J by 4 bases, with 8 bases of the junction left unmatched. CDR3 in amino acids: CASSLDPRGRYEQYF. Written as DNA, the CDR3 is TGTGCCAGCAGCTTAGATCCCAGGGGGCGGTACGAGCAGTACTTC.

The V gene is TRBV6-5, the J gene TRBJ1-1; TRBD1 agrees at 7 bases. The junction had 7 bases not matched to a gene; V was cut back by 6 bases and J by 0 bases. The germline gives CDR1 MNHEY, CDR2 SVGAGI. The CDR3 spans 15 residues. CDR3 sequence (DNA): TGTGCCAGCAGCAAAGACAGGGAACTGAACACTGAAGCTTTCTTT. This sequence encodes CASSKDRELNTEAFF.

This clone was picked up one time. The rearrangement links TRBV28 to TRBJ1-6, with D perhaps matching TRBD1 (5 bases). The ends were cut back, 5 bases at V and 12 bases at J, with 17 bases in the middle. The CDR3 is made up of 14 amino acids. Germline-derived CDR1 and CDR2 are MDHEN and SYDVKM. The CDR3 DNA follows: TGTGCCAGCAGTCCACCAGGCCCCGGGGGACCCCTCCACTTT. It translates to CASSPPGPGGPLHF.

V gene TRBV7-2 combines with J gene TRBJ2-5; D is undetermined. The CDR3 spans 11 residues. Trimming left V 8 bases short and J 2 bases short, with 6 bases between. Germline loops: CDR1 SGHTA, CDR2 FQGNSA. This CDR3 reads CASGRQETQYF. The DNA of the CDR3 is TGTGCCAGCGGGCGTCAAGAGACCCAGTACTTC.

In DNA form, the CDR3 reads TGCGCCAGCAGCCAACAGCAAGAGACCCAGTACTTC. This translates into CASSQQQETQYF. This sequence joins TRBV5-1 and TRBJ2-5; D is unclear. The CDR3 runs 12 residues. Between the trimmed V and J ends, which lost 4 bases and 2 bases, there was a span of 6 bases. Germline values: CDR1 SGHRS, CDR2 YFSETQ.

This sequence joins TRBV5-1 and TRBJ2-3; TRBD2 matches 13 bases. CDR3 length equals 16 residues. V lost 4 bases to trimming and J lost 3 bases; unmatched junction nucleotides: 5. Germline CDR1 and CDR2: SGHRS and YFSETQ. CDR3 DNA sequence: TGCGCCAGCAGCACGTGGACTAGCGGGGGAACAGATACGCAGTATTTT. Protein: CASSTWTSGGTDTQYF.

The rearrangement joins TRBV18 to TRBJ1-5; 8 bases match TRBD1. The CDR3 runs to 16 residues. V lost 4 bases and J lost 0; bases outside the gene matches: 5. Germline CDR1 is KGHSH and CDR2 is LQKENI. CDR3 in amino acids: CASSLGTGHSNQPQHF. The CDR3 DNA reads TGTGCCAGCTCACTGGGGACAGGCCATAGCAATCAGCCCCAGCATTTT.

Only one count was recorded for this clone. The chain couples TRBV5-1 to TRBJ2-5; 7 nucleotides line up with TRBD2. The ends lost 1 base at V and 4 bases at J; junction bases unmatched: 10. The CDR3 runs to 16 residues. The germline CDR1 and CDR2 sequences are SGHRS and YFSETQ. The CDR3 DNA reads as TGCGCCAGCAGCTTGATCGGCGGCGGGGGTCCAGAGACCCAGTACTTC. Residues: CASSLIGGGGPETQYF. The complete variable domain, with remaining parts taken from reference TRBV5-1 and TRBJ2-5, reads KAGVTQTPRYLIKTRGQQVTLSCSPISGHRSVSWYQQTPGQGLQFLFEYFSETQRNKGNFPGRFSGRQFSNSRSEMNVSTLELGDSALYLCASSLIGGGGPETQYFGPGTRLLVL.

J is TRBJ2-7 and V is TRBV6-2 or TRBV6-3; the D gene is possibly TRBD1 (7 bases). CDR3 size: 16 residues. In germline, CDR1 is MNHEY, CDR2 SVGEGT. Trimming removed 0 bases at V and 2 bases at J, with 14 bases between. CDR3 sequence (DNA): TGTGCCAGCAGTTACTCACGCCAGGGGGGCCCCTACGAGCAGTACTTC. Translated: CASSYSRQGGPYEQYF.